This note documents a single T cell receptor beta chain sequence. This CDR3 has 13 amino acids. Germline V CDR1 and CDR2: SGHNT, YENEEA. Trimming removed 1 base at V and 0 bases at J, with 4 bases between. The table came from immunoSEQ multiplex PCR; TCRdb's copy has only in-frame clones and leaves some out. The sample holds tens of thousands of clones, more than 75% seen once. This specimen belongs to a study of lymphopenia after photon versus proton radiotherapy. This TCR came from an older man with esophageal cancer. The specimen comprised peripheral blood, sampled from a patient treated with proton-based radiotherapy. The chain uses TRBV11-3 and TRBJ2-7; no firm D call. The CDR3 DNA sequence: TGTGCCAGCAGCTTAGGCGGCTCCTACGAGCAGTACTTC. It specifies CASSLGGSYEQYF.